A single sample gave rise to the 12 T cell receptor beta chains below, sequenced in a study of blood T cell repertoires in COVID-19 (dated by TCRdb to 2020 to 2021). Receptor libraries were prepared by the immunoSEQ multiplex PCR assay. TCRdb re-hosts the immuneACCESS table, in-frame sequences only. Its copies lack some clones; in the studies checked, an unresolved V gene accounts for under half of them, and the cause for the rest is not known. In all, the sample holds 35,000 to 50,000 clones, and approximately 89% of those were seen once. Roughly 1.3% of the sample rests with the top ten. The sample consisted of peripheral blood. These receptors all stem from a woman between 40 and 55 years old with acute or convalescent COVID-19.

This chain connects TRBV28 to TRBJ1-2, with 12 bases lining up with TRBD1. The CDR3 loop spans 16 amino acids. Losses at the gene ends were 6 bases for V and 2 bases for J; bases not matched to a gene: 7. Germline V lookup: CDR1 MDHEN, CDR2 SYDVKM. The CDR3, as DNA: TGTGCCAGCAGCAGACCGGGACAGGGGGCAAACTATGGCTACACCTTC. It translates to CASSRPGQGANYGYTF.

The chain recombines TRBV10-2 with TRBJ2-1; 9 bases map to TRBD2. The CDR3 spans 16 residues. The junction had 8 bases not matched to a gene; V was cut back by 3 bases and J by 5 bases. Germline values: CDR1 WSHSY, CDR2 SAAADI. The CDR3 region is CASSDQGSSGNNEQFF. The CDR3, as DNA: TGCGCCAGCAGTGACCAGGGGTCTAGCGGGAACAATGAGCAGTTCTTC.

This chain uses TRBV6-5 with TRBJ2-1; 9 bases align to TRBD2. Germline V lookup: CDR1 MNHEY, CDR2 SVGAGI. The CDR3 is 15 amino acids. V shed 0 bases, J shed 7 bases, and the junction held 4 bases outside the gene matches. The CDR3 DNA reads TGTGCCAGCAGTTACTCCCTAGCGGGGCTTAATGAGCAGTTCTTC. Residues: CASSYSLAGLNEQFF.

This sequence joins TRBV5-1 and TRBJ2-5, with 7 bases fitting TRBD2. The trim removed 4 bases at V and 1 base at J, leaving 7 bases unmatched. Germline CDR1 and CDR2: SGHRS and YFSETQ. This CDR3 contains 15 residues. The CDR3 protein is CASSTDPGGQETQYF. In DNA form, the CDR3 reads TGCGCCAGCAGCACGGATCCGGGAGGCCAAGAGACCCAGTACTTC.

The chain has TRBV7-9 and TRBJ1-5; D is uncertain. CDR1 is SEHNR and CDR2 is FQNEAQ in the germline V gene (reference sequence). This CDR3 spans 12 amino acids. Trimming removed 3 bases at V and 4 bases at J, with 4 bases between. Here the CDR3 reads CASSLANQPQHF. As DNA, the CDR3 is TGTGCCAGCAGCTTGGCTAATCAGCCCCAGCATTTT.

This clone was detected only once. The J gene is TRBJ2-4, the V gene TRBV7-8, with 15 bases identical to TRBD2. Germline V lookup: CDR1 SGHVS, CDR2 FQNEAQ. The CDR3 is 16 amino acids. Trimming cost V 4 bases and J 8 bases; bases outside gene matches: 6. CDR3 in amino acids: CASSSGLAGGFDIQYF. The CDR3, as DNA: TGTGCCAGCAGCTCGGGACTAGCGGGAGGATTCGACATTCAGTACTTC.

The chain employs TRBV5-5 and TRBJ2-7, with unresolved D. This CDR3 is 12 amino acids long. Germline V lookup: CDR1 SGHKS, CDR2 YYEKEE (reference sequence). V was clipped by 2 bases and J by 3 bases, with 6 bases between them. CDR3 sequence: CASSLEYYEQYF. Written as DNA, the CDR3 is TGTGCCAGCAGCTTAGAGTACTACGAGCAGTACTTC.

The V and J genes are TRBV3-1 (or the pseudogene TRBV3-2) and TRBJ1-1; no clear D gene. Germline V gives CDR1 LGHDT, CDR2 YNNKEL (reference sequence). V dropped 2 bases and J dropped 1 base, with 8 bases sitting between them. The CDR3 has 14 residues. In DNA form, the CDR3 reads TGTGCCAGCAGCCAATCGGAGGGGAACACTGAAGCTTTCTTT. It specifies CASSQSEGNTEAFF.

This clone was seen only once. The chain is built from TRBV7-3 and TRBJ2-1, with TRBD2 matching over 13 bases. Germline CDR1 and CDR2: SGHTA and FQGTGA. The CDR3 sequence is 15 residues long. V shed 5 bases, J shed 8 bases, and the junction held 6 bases outside the gene matches. The CDR3: CASSQGLAGYDEQFF. CDR3 nucleotides: TGTGCCAGCAGCCAGGGACTAGCGGGATACGATGAGCAGTTCTTC.

The V gene is TRBV20-1, the J gene TRBJ1-2; D might be TRBD1 (5 bases). The CDR3 length is 13 residues. From germline, CDR1 is DFQATT and CDR2 SNEGSKA (reference sequence). V shed 3 bases and J shed 5 bases, with 13 bases lying between them. The CDR3 DNA follows: TGCAGTGCTAGTACCCCTAAGGGGTATGGCTACACCTTC. Amino acid sequence: CSASTPKGYGYTF.

This chain's CDR3 is CASSSQTGALYNEQFF. CDR3 DNA: TGTGCCAGCAGCTCCCAGACAGGGGCCCTCTACAATGAGCAGTTCTTC. This chain links TRBV27 with TRBJ2-1; 8 bases match TRBD1. CDR3 size: 16 residues. Germline CDR1 is MNHEY and CDR2 is SMNVEV (reference sequence). After removal of 6 bases from V and 3 bases from J, the junction contained 10 bases not matched to a gene.

The chain has TRBV19 and TRBJ2-5; the D gene is possibly TRBD2 (5 bases). The CDR3 runs 14 residues. Germline V CDR1 and CDR2: LNHDA, SQIVND (reference sequence). Trimming took 0 bases from V and 6 from J, leaving 11 bases between them. The CDR3 reads CASSIDRSGKTQYF. CDR3 nucleotide sequence: TGTGCCAGTAGTATAGATCGTTCGGGGAAGACCCAGTACTTC.